The text below deals with one T cell receptor beta chain. The data originate from a study of blood T cell repertoires in COVID-19. Study context: Material from acute and convalescent COVID-19 was sourced from the United States, Italy and Spain. In each case, the material was cDNA or gDNA derived from T cells, B-cell-depleted T cells, or PBMCs.

The CDR3 spans 14 residues. In the authors' methods: From reference gene primer amplification, estimates of nucleated cell counts were derived. Only in-frame clones appear in the TCRdb table, and some are missing; sequencing was by immunoSEQ multiplex PCR. That table supplies the V and J calls and clone size; D and trimming were determined from the DNA. Altogether roughly 73,000 clones are present, about 88% being singletons, with the ten largest covering around 3.9%. The specimen was peripheral blood. This receptor was taken from a man between 65 and 79 years old with active COVID-19. The genes are TRBV21-1 and TRBJ2-7; the table assigns TRBD1, which was not confirmed against the DNA. TRBV21-1 is noted as a pseudogene. CDR3 in amino acids: CASSKGARVDEQYF. The DNA for the CDR3 is TGTGCCAGCAGCAAAGGGGCCAGGGTGGACGAGCAGTACTTC.